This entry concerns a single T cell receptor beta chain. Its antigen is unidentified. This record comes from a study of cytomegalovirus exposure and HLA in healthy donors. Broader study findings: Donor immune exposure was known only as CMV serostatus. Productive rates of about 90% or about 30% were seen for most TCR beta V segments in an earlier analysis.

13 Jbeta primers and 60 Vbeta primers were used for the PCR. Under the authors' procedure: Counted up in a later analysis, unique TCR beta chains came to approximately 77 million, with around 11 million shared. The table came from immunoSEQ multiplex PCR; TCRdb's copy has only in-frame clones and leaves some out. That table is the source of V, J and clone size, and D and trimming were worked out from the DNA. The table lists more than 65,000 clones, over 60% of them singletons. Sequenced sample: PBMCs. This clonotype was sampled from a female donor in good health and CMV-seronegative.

The CDR3 spells CASSLVRGPSGANVLTF. The CDR3 region has the DNA TGCGCCAGCAGCTTGGTTCGGGGTCCCTCTGGGGCCAACGTCCTGACTTTC. The chain joins TRBV5-1 to TRBJ2-6; tentatively, D is TRBD2 (5 bases). The V gene's germline CDR1 is SGHRS and CDR2 YFSETQ. V was trimmed by 0 bases and J by 0 bases, leaving 10 bases between them. The CDR3 is made up of 17 amino acids.